These 13 T cell receptor beta chains share one sample of origin, sequenced in a study of T cell responses to AZD1222 COVID-19 vaccine. Only in-frame clones appear in the TCRdb table, and some are missing; sequencing was by immunoSEQ multiplex PCR. The repertoire holds approximately 190,000 clones, 85% to 95% seen once, with 1% to 1.5% in the top ten. This sample comprised peripheral blood, obtained on day 0 of AZD1222 vaccination. The receptors come from an adult in good health.

The J gene is TRBJ2-3, the V gene TRBV5-1; 7 nucleotides line up with TRBD1. V was pared by 4 bases and J by 2 bases, with 10 bases of the junction left unmatched. CDR1 SGHRS and CDR2 YFSETQ come from the germline V gene. CDR3 length equals 16 residues. The chain's CDR3 is CASSVTGQHFTDTQYF. The CDR3 DNA sequence: TGCGCCAGCAGCGTTACGGGACAGCATTTCACAGATACGCAGTATTTT. Full variable domain (rest looked up from reference TRBV5-1 and TRBJ2-3): KAGVTQTPRYLIKTRGQQVTLSCSPISGHRSVSWYQQTPGQGLQFLFEYFSETQRNKGNFPGRFSGRQFSNSRSEMNVSTLELGDSALYLCASSVTGQHFTDTQYFGPGTRLTVL.

This clone was recorded only once. The rearrangement links TRBV28 to TRBJ2-2; 11 bases fit TRBD1. There are 17 residues in the CDR3. V was clipped by 0 bases and J by 6 bases; unmatched bases: 6. Germline loops: CDR1 MDHEN, CDR2 SYDVKM. The DNA of the CDR3 is TGTGCCAGCAGTTTATGGAGTTTGGACAGGGGGCCCGGGGAGCTGTTTTTT. Translation: CASSLWSLDRGPGELFF.

This clone has more than one count but fewer than ten. The CDR3 sequence is CASSSRRDLQTDTQYF. CDR3 DNA: TGTGCCAGCAGCTCAAGACGGGACCTACAGACAGATACGCAGTATTTT. The V gene is TRBV5-6, the J gene TRBJ2-3; possibly TRBD1 or TRBD2 for D (5 bases each). Per germline, CDR1 SGHDT and CDR2 YYEEEE. The CDR3 is 16 amino acids. Trimming took 3 bases from V and 3 from J, leaving 17 bases between them.

V and J are TRBV24-1 and TRBJ2-5, with TRBD2 matching over 11 bases. CDR3 length: 16 residues. CDR1 is KGHDR, CDR2 SFDVKD, per germline. Germline trimming cut 5 bases from V and 3 bases from J; bases unmatched to any gene: 7. In nucleotides, the CDR3 is TGTGCCACCAGTGCCCTACTTAGCGGGGGGGAAGAGACCCAGTACTTC. It yields the protein CATSALLSGGEETQYF.

The chain couples TRBV2 to TRBJ1-6; 7 positions agree with TRBD1. The junction had 7 bases not matched to a gene; V was cut back by 4 bases and J by 1 base. This CDR3 has 17 residues. Germline V gives CDR1 SNHLY, CDR2 FYNNEI. CDR3 amino acids: CASSARGRRSYNSPLHF. The CDR3 coding sequence is TGTGCCAGCAGTGCAAGGGGGCGCCGGTCCTATAATTCACCCCTCCACTTT.

This chain uses TRBV5-4 with TRBJ1-3; tentative D call: TRBD1 (5 bases). CDR1 is SGHNT, CDR2 YYREEE, per germline (reference sequence). The ends were cut back, 1 base at V and 4 bases at J, with 12 bases in the middle. The CDR3 is 15 residues long. CDR3 loop: CASSLPGGAGNTIYF. The CDR3 nucleotides are TGTGCCAGCAGCTTGCCTGGAGGGGCCGGAAACACCATATATTTT.

The chain has TRBV7-9 and TRBJ1-2, with 9 bases lining up with TRBD1. This CDR3 region has 14 residues. V shed 2 bases and J 9 bases; nucleotides not matched to a gene: 7. Germline V gene data show CDR1 as SEHNR and CDR2 as FQNEAQ (reference sequence). The CDR3 DNA sequence: TGTGCCAGCAGCTTATTCGACAGGGGGATGAGCTACACCTTC. Protein: CASSLFDRGMSYTF.

V and J are TRBV4-3 and TRBJ2-2; D not certain. V was pared by 1 base and J by 5 bases, with 8 bases between. CDR1 and CDR2 from the germline V gene are LGHNA and YSLEER. The CDR3 runs 14 residues. DNA for the CDR3: TGCGCCAGCAGCCAAGTGTCGCAAACCGGGGAGCTGTTTTTT. Its translation is CASSQVSQTGELFF.

The table lists this clone with a count of one. This chain connects TRBV29-1 to TRBJ1-2; a weak D match, TRBD1 (6 bases). The CDR3 spans 12 residues. Deletions cut 4 bases from V and 4 bases from J, with 10 bases between. Germline V lookup: CDR1 SQVTM, CDR2 ANQGSEA. The CDR3 DNA reads TGCAGCGTTGGACAGGACCTCTATGGCTACACCTTC. Translation gives CSVGQDLYGYTF. The variable domain in full, completed from reference TRBV29-1 and TRBJ1-2, reads SAVISQKPSRDICQRGTSLTIQCQVDSQVTMMFWYRQQPGQSLTLIATANQGSEATYESGFVIDKFPISRPNLTFSTLTVSNMSPEDSSIYLCSVGQDLYGYTFGSGTRLTVV.

The CDR3 nucleotides read TGTGCCAGCAGTGGGCAGGGGTTGGGCACTGAAGCTTTCTTT. Its protein is CASSGQGLGTEAFF. The chain joins TRBV2 to TRBJ1-1; D might be TRBD1 (6 bases). V gave up 4 bases and J gave up 4 bases, with 13 bases separating them. In germline, CDR1 is SNHLY, CDR2 FYNNEI. The CDR3 is made up of 14 amino acids.

The chain couples TRBV10-3 to TRBJ2-7; 8 bases match TRBD1. The CDR3 loop spans 14 amino acids. The germline V gene encodes CDR1 ENHRY and CDR2 SYGVKD. Trimming cost V 6 bases and J 2 bases; bases outside gene matches: 6. Here the CDR3 reads CAIRQDRETYEQYF. CDR3 nucleotides: TGTGCCATCAGACAGGACAGGGAGACCTACGAGCAGTACTTC.

This chain joins TRBV29-1 and TRBJ2-7; 7 bases are a match to TRBD1. Germline V CDR1 and CDR2: SQVTM, ANQGSEA. There are 13 residues in the CDR3. Germline trimming cut 4 bases from V and 2 bases from J; bases unmatched to any gene: 5. The DNA of the CDR3 is TGCAGCGTTGCGACAGGGTGGCCCTACGAGCAGTACTTC. Protein: CSVATGWPYEQYF.

The chain recombines TRBV19 with TRBJ2-3; 10 nucleotides match TRBD2. Germline CDR1 and CDR2: LNHDA and SQIVND (reference sequence). This CDR3 has 15 amino acids. V dropped 8 bases and J dropped 2; count of bases not matched to a gene: 7. In DNA, the CDR3 is TGTGCCAGTTCTAGCGGGGGCTATCCCACAGATACGCAGTATTTT. Translating it yields CASSSGGYPTDTQYF.